The next 19 T cell receptor beta chains were all read from a single sample in a study of T cell repertoires in cytomegalovirus infection. Their antigens remain unidentified. TCRdb re-analysed the reads in MiXCR, keeping a single row per CDR3 protein. The sample includes approximately 81,000 distinct CDR3 sequences, more than 20% seen only once; the top ten take approximately 48%. Material: CD8+ T cells from cultured PBMCs, obtained from culture after CMV antigen stimulation. Every receptor here comes from a human donor in good health (CMV status not recorded). Some clones in this sample may be carry-over from other donors' samples.

This clonotype was picked up a small number of times. The chain uses TRBV11-3 and TRBJ1-4; no reliable D call. CDR3 length: 15 amino acids. Germline CDR1 and CDR2: SGHNT and YENEEA. V was pared by 5 bases and J by 0 bases, with 10 bases between. The CDR3 DNA follows: TGTGCCAGCAGCCGGACGGTAGCAACTAATGAAAAACTGTTTTTT. It yields the protein CASSRTVATNEKLFF.

This clonotype was seen once. CDR3 coding DNA: TGTGCCAGCAGTTACTCGGGACTCCACACCGGGGAGCTGTTTTTT. The encoded protein is CASSYSGLHTGELFF. The chain has TRBV6-8 and TRBJ2-2; D may be TRBD2 (6 bases). Trimming cost V 0 bases and J 3 bases, with 8 bases left between them. The CDR3 loop spans 15 amino acids. Germline lookup yields CDR1 MNHGY and CDR2 SAAAGT.

The chain links TRBV9 to TRBJ2-1, with 8 bases fitting TRBD2. With 4 bases clipped from V and 5 bases from J, the junction kept 8 bases outside the gene matches. The CDR3 is 15 residues long. CDR1 SGDLS and CDR2 YYNGEE come from the germline V gene. CDR3 DNA sequence: TGTGCCAGCAGCCCGACTGGCGGGGGGAACAATGAGCAGTTCTTC. Translation: CASSPTGGGNNEQFF.

V and J are TRBV19 and TRBJ2-1; 9 bases are shared with TRBD2. CDR1 and CDR2 from the germline V gene are LNHDA and SQIVND (reference sequence). The CDR3 spans 17 residues. With 8 bases clipped from V and 1 base from J, the junction kept 12 bases outside the gene matches. CDR3 nucleotides: TGTGCCAGTGCGGGGGTAGCGGGAGCATCATCCTACAATGAGCAGTTCTTC. This encodes CASAGVAGASSYNEQFF.

This clonotype was observed many times. The chain has TRBV7-2 and TRBJ1-1, with D perhaps matching TRBD1 (6 bases). Trimming cost V 3 bases and J 4 bases, with 9 bases left between them. Per the germline V gene, CDR1 is SGHTA and CDR2 is FQGNSA. The CDR3 covers 13 residues. As DNA, the CDR3 is TGTGCCAGCAGCTTGTACAGGGCCACTGAAGCTTTCTTT. This sequence encodes CASSLYRATEAFF.

In its sample, this clonotype was seen a few times. The genes are TRBV5-1 and TRBJ2-7, with D perhaps matching TRBD1 (5 bases). Trimming cost V 0 bases and J 2 bases, with 12 bases left between them. This CDR3 is built from 15 residues. Looked up from germline, CDR1 is SGHRS and CDR2 is YFSETQ. This CDR3 reads CASSLGDSSPYEQYF. For the CDR3, the DNA is TGCGCCAGCAGCTTGGGAGACAGTTCCCCCTACGAGCAGTACTTC. Full variable domain (rest looked up from reference TRBV5-1 and TRBJ2-7): KAGVTQTPRYLIKTRGQQVTLSCSPISGHRSVSWYQQTPGQGLQFLFEYFSETQRNKGNFPGRFSGRQFSNSRSEMNVSTLELGDSALYLCASSLGDSSPYEQYFGPGTRLTVT.

This clonotype was seen repeatedly, ten times or more. The chain links TRBV10-3 to TRBJ2-3, with 7 bases identical to TRBD2. Germline V gene data show CDR1 as ENHRY and CDR2 as SYGVKD. This CDR3 has 16 amino acids. V shed 0 bases, J shed 5 bases, and the junction held 8 bases outside the gene matches. The CDR3 loop is CAISESEGGPRDTQYF. In DNA, the CDR3 is TGTGCCATCAGTGAGTCTGAGGGAGGGCCCAGAGATACGCAGTATTTT.

This clonotype has only a few counts. The chain employs TRBV11-3 and TRBJ1-2; 8 bases are shared with TRBD1. In germline, CDR1 is SGHNT, CDR2 YENEEA. The CDR3 has 15 amino acids. V shed 4 bases, J shed 6 bases, and the junction held 10 bases outside the gene matches. CDR3 bases: TGTGCCAGCAGCTGGGCCGGACAGGGTATCAATGGCTACACCTTC. As protein: CASSWAGQGINGYTF.

This chain connects TRBV24-1 to TRBJ1-4; 7 bases agree with TRBD1. The CDR3 runs 15 residues. V dropped 4 bases and J dropped 6; count of bases not matched to a gene: 7. Germline CDR1 reads KGHDR; CDR2 reads SFDVKD. The CDR3 DNA reads TGTGCCACCAGTGACCCGACAGGGAGGGATGAAAAACTGTTTTTT. Its protein is CATSDPTGRDEKLFF.

The CDR3 DNA reads as TGTGCCAGTATGGAAGACAGGGGGATCATCGGGGAGCTGTTTTTT. The encoded protein is CASMEDRGIIGELFF. The gene calls are TRBV19 and TRBJ2-2, with 9 bases matching TRBD1. V shed 7 bases and J 7 bases; nucleotides not matched to a gene: 10. The germline V gene has CDR1 LNHDA and CDR2 SQIVND (reference sequence). The CDR3 sequence is 15 residues long.

This clonotype was seen a handful of times. This sequence joins TRBV27 and TRBJ2-3; TRBD1 aligns across 9 bases. V lost 2 bases, J lost 4 bases, and 4 bases stayed unmatched. This CDR3 contains 15 residues. Germline V CDR1 and CDR2: MNHEY, SMNVEV (reference sequence). This chain's CDR3 is CASSLPGTGSDTQYF. The CDR3 DNA is TGTGCCAGCAGTTTACCGGGGACAGGGTCAGATACGCAGTATTTT.

This clonotype was detected only a few times. The chain joins TRBV7-9 to TRBJ2-3; D is perhaps TRBD1 (6 bases). Deletions cut 4 bases from V and 12 bases from J, with 23 bases between. Germline lookup yields CDR1 SEHNR and CDR2 FQNEAQ (reference sequence). The CDR3 spans 15 residues. DNA of the CDR3: TGTGCCAGCAGCTCATTTATTACGGCAGGGGCAAGCCAGTATTTT. Its protein product is CASSSFITAGASQYF.

This clonotype has just a few counts. The genes are TRBV27 and TRBJ2-7, with a weak D call TRBD1 (5 bases). V was pared by 8 bases and J by 3 bases, with 14 bases between. The CDR3 runs 13 residues. Germline values: CDR1 MNHEY, CDR2 SMNVEV (reference sequence). The CDR3 sequence is CASAQQDDYEQYF. The DNA of the CDR3 is TGTGCCAGCGCCCAACAGGATGACTACGAGCAGTACTTC.

V gene TRBV20-1 combines with J gene TRBJ2-1; D possibly corresponds to TRBD1 (6 bases). The CDR3 runs to 13 residues. Per the germline V gene, CDR1 is DFQATT and CDR2 is SNEGSKA (reference sequence). V gave up 5 bases and J gave up 5 bases, with 13 bases separating them. In nucleotides, the CDR3 is TGCAGTGCTCTCCGGACAGTAAACAATGAGCAGTTCTTC. Encoded protein: CSALRTVNNEQFF.

This clonotype was counted between two and nine times. The chain joins TRBV5-6 to TRBJ2-1, with a possible D match to TRBD1 (6 bases). The V gene's germline CDR1 is SGHDT and CDR2 YYEEEE. The CDR3 is 16 residues long. Between the trimmed V and J ends, which lost 3 bases and 6 bases, there was a span of 19 bases. CDR3 bases: TGTGCCAGCAGCTGGCGAACAGGGTGGGGGATCAATGAGCAGTTCTTC. Its translation is CASSWRTGWGINEQFF. Complete variable domain (other parts from reference TRBV5-6 and TRBJ2-1): DAGVTQSPTHLIKTRGQQVTLRCSPKSGHDTVSWYQQALGQGPQFIFQYYEEEERQRGNFPDRFSGHQFPNYSSELNVNALLLGDSALYLCASSWRTGWGINEQFFGPGTRLTVL.

This clonotype was recorded once. The chain couples TRBV4-3 to TRBJ2-1; no clear D. The ends were cut back, 4 bases at V and 4 bases at J, with 14 bases in the middle. Germline V gene lookup returns CDR1 LGHNA and CDR2 YSLEER. The CDR3 has 15 residues. CDR3 bases: TGCGCCAGCAGCCTTCGTCAGGAGCCTTACAATGAGCAGTTCTTC. As protein: CASSLRQEPYNEQFF.

The J gene is TRBJ2-2, the V gene TRBV7-9; D is ambiguous. Germline V gene sequence: CDR1 SEHNR, CDR2 FQNEAQ (reference sequence). This CDR3 has 12 residues. V lost 1 base, J lost 7 bases, and 4 bases lay in between. The DNA for the CDR3 is TGTGCCAGCAGCTTAGATAGCGGGGAGCTGTTTTTT. It yields the protein CASSLDSGELFF.

The gene calls are TRBV20-1 and TRBJ2-2, with 7 positions matching TRBD2. Losses at the gene ends were 0 bases for V and 5 bases for J; bases not matched to a gene: 9. Germline V CDR1 and CDR2: DFQATT, SNEGSKA (reference sequence). This CDR3 region has 16 residues. Here the CDR3 DNA reads TGCAGTGCTAGAGATTCCGAGCGGGGCGGGACCGGGGAGCTGTTTTTT. It translates to CSARDSERGGTGELFF.

This chain connects TRBV20-1 to TRBJ1-2, with a weak D call TRBD1 (5 bases). There are 13 residues in the CDR3. V lost 5 bases and J lost 3, with 13 bases in between. In germline, CDR1 is DFQATT, CDR2 SNEGSKA (reference sequence). Here the CDR3 DNA reads TGCAGTGCTGAAGGGGTTATGGACTATGGCTACACCTTC. It specifies CSAEGVMDYGYTF.